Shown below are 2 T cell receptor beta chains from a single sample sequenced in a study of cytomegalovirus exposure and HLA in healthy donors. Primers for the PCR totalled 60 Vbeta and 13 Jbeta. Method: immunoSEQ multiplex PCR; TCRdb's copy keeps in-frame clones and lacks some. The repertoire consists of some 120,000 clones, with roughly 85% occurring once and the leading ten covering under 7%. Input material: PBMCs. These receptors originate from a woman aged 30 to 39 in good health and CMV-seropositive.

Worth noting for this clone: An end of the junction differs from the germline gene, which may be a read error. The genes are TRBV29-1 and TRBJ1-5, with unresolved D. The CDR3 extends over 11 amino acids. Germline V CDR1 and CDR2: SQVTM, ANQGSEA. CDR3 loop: CSVGHDQAQHF. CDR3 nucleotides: TGCAGCGTTGGACACGATCAGGCCCAGCATTTT.

This chain's CDR3 is CASSLLEGRGYTF. In DNA form, the CDR3 reads TGCGCCAGCAGCTTGTTGGAGGGGCGAGGCTACACCTTC. V gene TRBV5-1 combines with J gene TRBJ1-2; D may be TRBD1 (5 bases). Germline V CDR1 and CDR2: SGHRS, YFSETQ. V gave up 1 base and J gave up 8 bases, with 12 bases separating them. CDR3 length equals 13 residues. Using reference TRBV5-1 and TRBJ1-2 for the parts outside the CDR3, the full variable domain is KAGVTQTPRYLIKTRGQQVTLSCSPISGHRSVSWYQQTPGQGLQFLFEYFSETQRNKGNFPGRFSGRQFSNSRSEMNVSTLELGDSALYLCASSLLEGRGYTFGSGTRLTVV.